The sequence of this TCR beta chain was determined in a study of blood T cell repertoires in COVID-19 (dated by TCRdb to the early 2020s). For the wider study: The collaborator samples originated in the United States, Italy and Spain and spanned the acute and convalescent phases of COVID-19. Nearly every sample came with metadata listing a de-identified subject ID, COVID-19 status, age in years and sex. Deeply sampled blood TCRbeta repertoires from subjects exposed to, actively infected with, or recovered from COVID-19 were included in the dataset. The repertoires were released in a freely available public database intended as a resource for research on the immune response to SARS-CoV-2. The prospective study material was composed of cDNA or gDNA derived from T cells, B-cell-depleted T cells, or PBMCs. Samples were obtained from the ongoing ImmuneRACE study (first 160 participants) and from 1,000 to 1,500 subjects provided by 6 global collaborators. HLA class I and class II types, where available, came from metadata supplied by the sample provider rather than from assay-based typing. On the study overall, not on this receptor specifically: The amount of clinical and demographic metadata varied by source and participant and was provided uncurated.

With respect to this clone: Its antigen target is currently unknown. Base qualities are not recorded, but no much larger clone differs from it by a single base.

TCRbeta CDR3 regions were amplified from genomic DNA by means of the immunoSEQ Assay, a bias-controlled multiplex PCR. Regarding the original processing steps: Nucleated cell counts per sample were estimated from amplification of reference gene primers within the assay. To quantify the absolute abundance of each unique TCRbeta CDR3 rearrangement, sequence reads were collapsed and filtered. For each sample, productive Simpson clonality was calculated by taking the square root of Simpson's diversity index across productive rearrangements. Here the immuneACCESS table is served through TCRdb, limited to in-frame sequences with V and J called. Missing clones are a known gap in these copies; in checked studies unresolved V genes cover under half, and the rest lacks a known reason. The DNA was the basis for D and trimming; V, J and clone size are from that table. Within this sample are under 65,000 clones, with 75% to 85% of them counted one time only. The top ten clones comprise roughly 29% of the sample.

From the cysteine up to the phenylalanine, the CDR3 has a length of 14 residues. Kept here is only the CDR3 DNA, which spans 42 bases and is read in frame from base 1. From the germline V gene (reference sequence), CDR1 is GTSNPN and CDR2 is SVGIG. Germline trimming: 3 bases from V, 5 bases from J; junction bases outside gene matches: 3. One collaborating source in Seattle enrolled patients during active infection and followed them longitudinally through the course of disease. The collaborating institutions used their own protocols to collect whole blood in K2EDTA tubes. Collaborator samples were shipped for TCRbeta analysis as frozen whole blood, isolated PBMCs, or DNA extracted from either sample type.

The sequenced sample was peripheral blood. Here the chain combines TRBV30 and TRBJ1-6; 8 bases in the junction line up with TRBD1. The receptor's source is a man aged 55 to 70 with COVID-19, enrolled during active disease. CDR3 loop: CAWRRQGNNSPLHF. The sequenced DNA is TGTGCCTGGAGGAGACAGGGGAATAATTCACCCCTCCACTTT.